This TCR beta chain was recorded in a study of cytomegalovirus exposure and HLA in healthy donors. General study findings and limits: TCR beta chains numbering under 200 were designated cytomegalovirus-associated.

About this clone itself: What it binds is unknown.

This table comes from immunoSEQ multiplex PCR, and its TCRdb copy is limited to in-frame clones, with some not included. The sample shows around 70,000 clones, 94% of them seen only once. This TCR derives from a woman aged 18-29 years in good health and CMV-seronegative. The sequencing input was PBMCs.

CDR3 coding DNA: TGTGCCAGCAGGATCCAAGGAGGGGGGGCTGATGAGCAGTTCTTC. It is translated as CASRIQGGGADEQFF. This chain connects TRBV27 to TRBJ2-1; maybe TRBD2 (7 bases). V was shortened by 6 bases and J by 8 bases, with 20 bases between the two germline ends. This CDR3 contains 15 residues. Per germline, CDR1 MNHEY and CDR2 SMNVEV (reference sequence).